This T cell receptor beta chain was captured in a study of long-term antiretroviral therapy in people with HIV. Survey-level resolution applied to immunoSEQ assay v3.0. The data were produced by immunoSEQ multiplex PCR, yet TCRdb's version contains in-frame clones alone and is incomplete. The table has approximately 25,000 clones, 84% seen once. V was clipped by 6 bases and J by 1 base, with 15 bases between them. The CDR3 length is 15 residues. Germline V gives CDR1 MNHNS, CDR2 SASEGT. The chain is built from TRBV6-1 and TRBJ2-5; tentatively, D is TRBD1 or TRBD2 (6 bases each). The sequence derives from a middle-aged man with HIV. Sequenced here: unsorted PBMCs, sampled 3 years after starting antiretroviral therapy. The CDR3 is CASRRAGHSQETQYF. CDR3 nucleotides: TGTGCCAGCAGGCGGGCGGGACACTCCCAAGAGACCCAGTACTTC.